This passage covers 4 T cell receptor beta chains from one sample sequenced in a study of PD-1 blockade in classical Hodgkin lymphoma. Repertoires were generated with immunoSEQ multiplex PCR, while TCRdb's copy carries only in-frame clones and drops some. In the table there are fewer than 25,000 clones, around nine tenths of which are singletons. The sample's time point: cycle 4 day 1 (C4D1), after less than 7 weeks of nivolumab. All the patients suffered relapse after autologous stem cell transplantation, and brentuximab vedotin exposure differed. The source material was peripheral blood mononuclear cells (PBMCs), sampled before the fourth cycle of nivolumab. These receptors were taken from a human donor with classical Hodgkin lymphoma.

This chain uses TRBV6-5 with TRBJ2-1, with no clear D. V gave up 6 bases and J gave up 0 bases, with 9 bases separating them. This CDR3 spans 14 amino acids. Germline V gives CDR1 MNHEY, CDR2 SVGAGI. CDR3 DNA: TGTGCCAGCAGACGAGGCATCTCCTACAATGAGCAGTTCTTC. Protein product: CASRRGISYNEQFF.

The V gene is TRBV7-3, the J gene TRBJ2-1, with D possibly being TRBD1 or TRBD2 (6 bases each). The length of the CDR3 is 15 residues. Between the trimmed V and J ends, which lost 5 bases and 4 bases, there was a span of 15 bases. The germline CDR1 and CDR2 sequences are SGHTA and FQGTGA. CDR3 residues: CASSKGGSLYNEQFF. The CDR3 nucleotides read TGTGCCAGCAGCAAGGGGGGTTCACTATACAATGAGCAGTTCTTC. Full variable domain (outside the CDR3, taken from reference TRBV7-3 and TRBJ2-1): GAGVSQTPSNKVTEKGKYVELRCDPISGHTALYWYRQSLGQGPEFLIYFQGTGAADDSGLPNDRFFAVRPEGSVSTLKIQRTERGDSAVYLCASSKGGSLYNEQFFGPGTRLTVL.

The chain combines TRBV6-7 with TRBJ1-3; D possibly corresponds to TRBD1 (5 bases). TRBV6-7 is flagged as an ORF with uncertain function. V was shortened by 3 bases and J by 3 bases, with 18 bases between the two germline ends. This CDR3 region has 17 residues. The CDR3 sequence: CASSYEAGIQDGNTIYF. CDR3 coding DNA: TGTGCCAGCAGTTATGAAGCCGGAATACAGGATGGAAACACCATATATTTT.

The CDR3 sequence is CASSYSPRLAATYEQYF. CDR3 nucleotide sequence: TGCGCCAGCAGCTATTCCCCCCGACTAGCGGCCACCTACGAGCAGTACTTC. This chain connects TRBV4-1 to TRBJ2-7; 9 nucleotides line up with TRBD2. The CDR3 consists of 17 residues. The V segment lost 5 bases and the J segment 2 bases; nucleotides outside the gene matches: 13. CDR1 is MGHRA and CDR2 is YSYEKL in the germline V gene.